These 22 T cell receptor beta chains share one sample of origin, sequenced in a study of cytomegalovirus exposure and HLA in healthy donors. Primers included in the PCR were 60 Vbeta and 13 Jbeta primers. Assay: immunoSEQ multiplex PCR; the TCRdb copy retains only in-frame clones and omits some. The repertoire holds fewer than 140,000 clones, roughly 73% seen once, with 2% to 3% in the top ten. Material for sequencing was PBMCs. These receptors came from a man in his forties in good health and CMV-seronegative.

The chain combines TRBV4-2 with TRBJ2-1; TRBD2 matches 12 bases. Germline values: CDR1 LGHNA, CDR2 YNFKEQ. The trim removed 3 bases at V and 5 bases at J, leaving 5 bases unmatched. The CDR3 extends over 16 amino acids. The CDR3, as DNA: TGTGCCAGCAGCCAGGCCCTAGCGGGGGGGCACAATGAGCAGTTCTTC. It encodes CASSQALAGGHNEQFF.

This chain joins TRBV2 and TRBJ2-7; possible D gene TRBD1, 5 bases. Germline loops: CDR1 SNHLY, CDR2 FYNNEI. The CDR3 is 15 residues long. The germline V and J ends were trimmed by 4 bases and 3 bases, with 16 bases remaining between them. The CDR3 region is CASSGGPNRYYEQYF. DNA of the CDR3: TGTGCCAGCAGTGGGGGCCCAAACCGATACTACGAGCAGTACTTC. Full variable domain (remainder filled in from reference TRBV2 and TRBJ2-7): EPEVTQTPSHQVTQMGQEVILRCVPISNHLYFYWYRQILGQKVEFLVSFYNNEISEKSEIFDDQFSVERPDGSNFTLKIRSTKLEDSAMYFCASSGGPNRYYEQYFGPGTRLTVT.

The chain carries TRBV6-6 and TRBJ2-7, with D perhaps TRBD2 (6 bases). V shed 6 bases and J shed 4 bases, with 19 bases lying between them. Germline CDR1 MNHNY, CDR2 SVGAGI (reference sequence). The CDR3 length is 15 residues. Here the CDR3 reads CASSSGGPGAYEQYF. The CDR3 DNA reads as TGTGCCAGCAGCTCTGGGGGACCGGGAGCTTACGAGCAGTACTTC.

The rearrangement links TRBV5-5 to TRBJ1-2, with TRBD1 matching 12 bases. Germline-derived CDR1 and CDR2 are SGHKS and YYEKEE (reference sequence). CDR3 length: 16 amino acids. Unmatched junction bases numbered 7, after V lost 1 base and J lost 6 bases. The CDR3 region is CASSLTWDRGRDGYTF. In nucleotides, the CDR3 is TGTGCCAGCAGCTTGACCTGGGACAGGGGGCGAGATGGCTACACCTTC.

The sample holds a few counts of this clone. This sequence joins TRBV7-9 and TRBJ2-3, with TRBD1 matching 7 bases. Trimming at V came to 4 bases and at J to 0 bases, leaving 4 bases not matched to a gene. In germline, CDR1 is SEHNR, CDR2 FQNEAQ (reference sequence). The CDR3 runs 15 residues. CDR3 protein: CASSSMDRSTDTQYF. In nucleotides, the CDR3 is TGTGCCAGCAGCTCTATGGACAGGAGCACAGATACGCAGTATTTT.

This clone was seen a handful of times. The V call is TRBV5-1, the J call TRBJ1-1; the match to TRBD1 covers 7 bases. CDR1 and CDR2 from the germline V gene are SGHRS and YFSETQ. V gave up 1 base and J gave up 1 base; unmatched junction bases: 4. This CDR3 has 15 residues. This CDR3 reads CASSLSTGANTEAFF. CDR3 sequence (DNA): TGCGCCAGCAGCTTGTCTACAGGGGCGAACACTGAAGCTTTCTTT.

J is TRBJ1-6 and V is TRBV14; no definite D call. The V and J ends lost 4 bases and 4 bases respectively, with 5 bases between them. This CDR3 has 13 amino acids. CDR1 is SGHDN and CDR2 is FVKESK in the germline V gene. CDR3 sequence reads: CASSPLYNSPLHF. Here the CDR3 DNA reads TGTGCCAGCAGCCCGTTGTATAATTCACCCCTCCACTTT.

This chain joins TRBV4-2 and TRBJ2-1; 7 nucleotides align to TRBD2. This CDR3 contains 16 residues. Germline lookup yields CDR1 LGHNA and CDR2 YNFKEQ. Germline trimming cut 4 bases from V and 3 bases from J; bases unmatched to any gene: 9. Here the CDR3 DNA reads TGTGCCAGCAGCCGGGAGACCGCGGGGGTCTACAATGAGCAGTTCTTC. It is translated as CASSRETAGVYNEQFF.

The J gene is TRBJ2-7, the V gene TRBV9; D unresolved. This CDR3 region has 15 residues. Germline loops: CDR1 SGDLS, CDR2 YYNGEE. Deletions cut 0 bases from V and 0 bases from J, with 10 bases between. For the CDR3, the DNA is TGTGCCAGCAGCGTAGCACCACAGAACTCCTACGAGCAGTACTTC. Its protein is CASSVAPQNSYEQYF.

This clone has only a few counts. The DNA of the CDR3 is TGTGCCAGCAAGTCCAGGGGCTCCTACAATGAGCAGTTCTTC. Translation gives CASKSRGSYNEQFF. This chain uses TRBV13 with TRBJ2-1, with D maybe TRBD1 (6 bases). Trimming took 7 bases from V and 0 from J, leaving 10 bases between them. Germline V lookup: CDR1 PRHDT, CDR2 FYEKMQ (reference sequence). This CDR3 has 14 amino acids.

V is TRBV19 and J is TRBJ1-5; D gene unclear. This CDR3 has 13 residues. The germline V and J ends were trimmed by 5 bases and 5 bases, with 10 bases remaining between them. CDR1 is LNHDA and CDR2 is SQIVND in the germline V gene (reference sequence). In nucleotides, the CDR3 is TGTGCCAGTAGTGTGCGGGAGTATCAGCCCCAGCATTTT. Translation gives CASSVREYQPQHF.

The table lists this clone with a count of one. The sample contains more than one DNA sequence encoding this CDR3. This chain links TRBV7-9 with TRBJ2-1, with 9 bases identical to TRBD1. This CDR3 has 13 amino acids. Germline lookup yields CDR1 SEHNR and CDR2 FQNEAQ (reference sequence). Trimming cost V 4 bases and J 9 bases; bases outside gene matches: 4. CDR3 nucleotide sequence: TGTGCCAGCAGCTCGACAGGGGGTAGTGAGCAGTTCTTC. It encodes CASSSTGGSEQFF.

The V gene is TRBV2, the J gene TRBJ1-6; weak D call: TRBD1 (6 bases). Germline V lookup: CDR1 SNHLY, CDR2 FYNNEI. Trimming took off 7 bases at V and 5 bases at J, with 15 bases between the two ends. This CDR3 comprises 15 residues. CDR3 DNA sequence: TGTGCCAGCAAGGACAGTTCGTTAAATAATTCACCCCTCCACTTT. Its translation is CASKDSSLNNSPLHF.

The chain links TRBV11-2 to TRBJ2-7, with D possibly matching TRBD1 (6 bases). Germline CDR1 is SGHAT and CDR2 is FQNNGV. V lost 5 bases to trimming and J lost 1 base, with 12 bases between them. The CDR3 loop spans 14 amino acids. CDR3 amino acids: CASSQTGTSYEQYF. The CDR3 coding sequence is TGTGCCAGCAGCCAAACCGGGACATCCTACGAGCAGTACTTC.

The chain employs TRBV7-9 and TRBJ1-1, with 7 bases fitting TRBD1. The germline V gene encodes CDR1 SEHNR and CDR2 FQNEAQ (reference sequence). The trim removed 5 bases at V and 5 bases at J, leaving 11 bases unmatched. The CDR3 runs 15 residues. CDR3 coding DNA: TGTGCCAGCAGCCCCCGAATACAGGGGAGGACTGAAGCTTTCTTT. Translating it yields CASSPRIQGRTEAFF.

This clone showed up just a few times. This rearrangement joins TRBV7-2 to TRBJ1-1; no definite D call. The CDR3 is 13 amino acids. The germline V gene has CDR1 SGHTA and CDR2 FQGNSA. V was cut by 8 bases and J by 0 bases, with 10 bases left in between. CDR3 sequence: CASSSQVNTEAFF. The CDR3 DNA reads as TGTGCCAGCTCCTCACAAGTGAACACTGAAGCTTTCTTT. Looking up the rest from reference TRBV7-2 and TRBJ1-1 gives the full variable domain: GAGVSQSPSNKVTEKGKDVELRCDPISGHTALYWYRQSLGQGLEFLIYFQGNSAPDKSGLPSDRFSAERTGGSVSTLTIQRTQQEDSAVYLCASSSQVNTEAFFGQGTRLTVV.

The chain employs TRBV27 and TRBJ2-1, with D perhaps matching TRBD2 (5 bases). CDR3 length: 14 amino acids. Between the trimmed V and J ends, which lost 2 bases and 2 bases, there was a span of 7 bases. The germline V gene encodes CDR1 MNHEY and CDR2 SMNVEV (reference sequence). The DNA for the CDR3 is TGTGCCAGCAGTTTAAGACTACCCTACAATGAGCAGTTCTTC. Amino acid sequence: CASSLRLPYNEQFF.

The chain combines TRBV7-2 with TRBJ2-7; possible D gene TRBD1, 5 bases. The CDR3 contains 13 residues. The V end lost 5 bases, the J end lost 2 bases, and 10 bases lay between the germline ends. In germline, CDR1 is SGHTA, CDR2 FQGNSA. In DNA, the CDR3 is TGTGCCAGCAGCCAGGGATCCCCCTACGAGCAGTACTTC. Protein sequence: CASSQGSPYEQYF. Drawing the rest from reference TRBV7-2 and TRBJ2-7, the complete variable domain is GAGVSQSPSNKVTEKGKDVELRCDPISGHTALYWYRQSLGQGLEFLIYFQGNSAPDKSGLPSDRFSAERTGGSVSTLTIQRTQQEDSAVYLCASSQGSPYEQYFGPGTRLTVT.

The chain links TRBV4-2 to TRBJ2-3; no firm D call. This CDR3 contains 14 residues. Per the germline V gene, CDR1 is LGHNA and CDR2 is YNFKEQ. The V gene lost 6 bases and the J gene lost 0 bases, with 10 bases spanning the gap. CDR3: CASRTLYSTDTQYF. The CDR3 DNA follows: TGTGCCAGCAGGACTCTTTATAGCACAGATACGCAGTATTTT.

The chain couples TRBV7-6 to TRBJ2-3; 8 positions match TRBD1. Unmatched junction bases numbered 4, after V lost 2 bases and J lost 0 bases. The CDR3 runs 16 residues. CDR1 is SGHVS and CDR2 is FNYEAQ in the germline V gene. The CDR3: CASSLRQGASTDTQYF. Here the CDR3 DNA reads TGTGCCAGCAGCTTACGTCAGGGGGCGAGCACAGATACGCAGTATTTT.

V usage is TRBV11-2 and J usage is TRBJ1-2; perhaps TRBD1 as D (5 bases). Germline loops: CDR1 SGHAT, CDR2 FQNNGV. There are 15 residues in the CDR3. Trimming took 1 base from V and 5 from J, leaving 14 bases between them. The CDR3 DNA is TGTGCCAGCAGCTTAGTTCAGGGTTCAGGATATGGCTACACCTTC. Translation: CASSLVQGSGYGYTF.

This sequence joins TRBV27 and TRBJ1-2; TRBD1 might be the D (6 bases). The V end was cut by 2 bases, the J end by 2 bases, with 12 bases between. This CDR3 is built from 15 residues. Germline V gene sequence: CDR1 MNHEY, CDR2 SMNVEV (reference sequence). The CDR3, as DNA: TGTGCCAGCAGTTTACAGGGGCGAATGAACTATGGCTACACCTTC. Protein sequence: CASSLQGRMNYGYTF.